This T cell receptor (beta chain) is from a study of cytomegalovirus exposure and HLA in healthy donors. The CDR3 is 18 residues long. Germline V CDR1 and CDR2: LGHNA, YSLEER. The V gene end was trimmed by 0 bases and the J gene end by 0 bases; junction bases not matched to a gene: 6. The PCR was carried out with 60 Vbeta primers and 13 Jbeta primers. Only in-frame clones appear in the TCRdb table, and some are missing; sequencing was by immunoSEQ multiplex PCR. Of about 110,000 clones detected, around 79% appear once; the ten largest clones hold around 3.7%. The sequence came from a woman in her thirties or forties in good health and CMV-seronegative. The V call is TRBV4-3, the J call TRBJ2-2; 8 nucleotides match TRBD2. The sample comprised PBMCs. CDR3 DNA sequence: TGCGCCAGCAGCCAAGATGGGATGGGACTAGCGAACACCGGGGAGCTGTTTTTT. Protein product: CASSQDGMGLANTGELFF.